This is a list of T cell receptor beta chains from one sample in a study of early T cells in non-severe SARS-CoV-2 infection. MiXCR, applied by TCRdb to the 5' RACE reads, yields one record per CDR3 protein. The profile covers under 100,000 distinct CDR3 sequences, with approximately 14% appearing a single time and roughly 1.4% taken by the ten largest. Material: whole blood. These receptor sequences come from an adult who was a healthcare worker with PCR-confirmed SARS-CoV-2 infection or an uninfected control (not recorded which). The CDR3 runs from the conserved cysteine through the conserved F or W. A D gene is named only where the DNA matches it firmly. Where a row states a size, it is once, few, many or the class of an expanded clone; other rows omit it.

TRBJ1-2 NA TRBV12-3/TRBV12-4 NA TGTGCCAGCAGGCGTTCAGGAGGTGACTTCTATGGCTACACCTTC CASRRSGGDFYGYTF
TRBJ2-2 many TRBV12-3/TRBV12-4 TRBD1 TGTGCCAGCAGCTTAAGATCGGGTTTCGGTTTAAGAGGACAGGGTTCGAACACCGGGGAGCTGTTTTTT CASSLRSGFGLRGQGSNTGELFF
TRBJ2-1 many TRBV7-2 TRBD2 TGTGCCAGCAGGAATAGCGGGGGGGCCCACAATGAGCAGTTCTTC CASRNSGGAHNEQFF
TRBJ1-2 few TRBV12-3/TRBV12-4 NA TGTGCCAGCAGTCCGTGGGGGGCTGGCTACACCTTC CASSPWGAGYTF
TRBJ2-2 many TRBV9 TRBD2 TGTGCCAGCAGCGTAGAAGGTAGCGGGGGACCTTACACCGGGGAGCTGTTTTTT CASSVEGSGGPYTGELFF
TRBJ2-5 many TRBV19 TRBD2 TGTGCCAGTAGTCCTCAACTAGCGGGGGACCGGGAGACCCAGTACTTC CASSPQLAGDRETQYF
TRBJ1-2 many TRBV20-1 NA TGCAGTGCAGGACGGGGGAATAACTATGGCTACACCTTC CSAGRGNNYGYTF
TRBJ1-1 few TRBV5-4 NA TGTGCCAGCAAAGACCCCGGCCGGACTGAAGCTTTCTTT CASKDPGRTEAFF
TRBJ1-3 many TRBV6-5 NA TGTGCCAGCAGTTACTCACTTTCGGCTGGAAACACCATATATTTT CASSYSLSAGNTIYF
TRBJ1-2 NA TRBV7-9 TRBD1 TGTGCCAGCAGCCCACGTAGGGGACAGGGAGAACCAGAGGAAAACTATGGCTACACCTTC CASSPRRGQGEPEENYGYTF
TRBJ1-2 few TRBV6-5 NA TGTGCCAGTCGTCCACTCATTAACTATGGCTACACCTTC CASRPLINYGYTF
TRBJ1-1 many TRBV12-3/TRBV12-4 NA TGTGCCAGCCAGCGGGACGGAAACACTGAAGCTTTCTTT CASQRDGNTEAFF
TRBJ2-2 once TRBV6-1 TRBD1 TGTGCCAGCAGTTTAGGACAGGGGATCCCCGGGGAGCTGTTTTTT CASSLGQGIPGELFF
TRBJ2-3 NA TRBV5-5 TRBD1 TGTGCCAGCAGCCAATACGGGACAGGCAGCACAGATACGCAGTATTTT CASSQYGTGSTDTQYF
TRBJ1-2 few TRBV5-5 NA TGTGCCAGCAGCTTGGAGGCAGAGGGACACCCCCGTAAAAAGGTTGGCTACACCTTC CASSLEAEGHPRKKVGYTF
TRBJ1-1 many TRBV10-2 TRBD1 TGCGCCAGCAGTGAGCCAGCGGGACAGAGACGTTTGTACACTGAAGCTTTCTTT CASSEPAGQRRLYTEAFF
TRBJ1-1 NA TRBV29-1 NA TGCAGCGTTGTATCAGTGATTGGCATGAACACTGAAGCTTTCTTT CSVVSVIGMNTEAFF
TRBJ2-5 many TRBV28 NA TGTGCCAGCAGTAACTGGACCATCCAAGAGACCCAGTACTTC CASSNWTIQETQYF